What follows are 13 T cell receptor beta chains derived from one specimen sequenced in a study of blood T cells in healthy people across ages. A second 7 to 11 cycle PCR used barcoded and J-beta primers. TCRdb reprocessed the 5' RACE reads via MiXCR and lists one record per CDR3 protein. The table includes hundreds of thousands of distinct CDR3 sequences, about 21% detected once. The source material was blood. The receptor set was obtained from a man in his 70s in good health.

There are a few counts of this clonotype. V and J are TRBV6-5 and TRBJ1-4; 10 positions agree with TRBD1. Germline V gene sequence: CDR1 MNHEY, CDR2 SVGAGI. This CDR3 has 14 amino acids. V shed 2 bases, J shed 8 bases, and the junction held 2 bases outside the gene matches. The CDR3 loop is CASSYDRGREKLFF. CDR3 DNA: TGTGCCAGCAGTTACGACAGGGGGCGGGAAAAACTGTTTTTT.

There are many counts of this clonotype. The V gene is TRBV20-1, the J gene TRBJ2-5; D gene unclear. Germline values: CDR1 DFQATT, CDR2 SNEGSKA (reference sequence). The length of the CDR3 is 14 residues. Trimming removed 0 bases at V and 5 bases at J, with 13 bases between. This chain's CDR3 is CSARDQTASETQYF. The CDR3 DNA is TGCAGTGCTAGAGATCAGACGGCTTCTGAGACCCAGTACTTC.

A word on this clonotype: A much larger clone differs from this one at a single base, so this may be a read error. The chain combines TRBV29-1 with TRBJ2-3, with 10 positions matching TRBD1. Germline-derived CDR1 and CDR2 are SQVTM and ANQGSEA. This CDR3 region has 15 residues. Written as DNA, the CDR3 is TGCAGCGTTCTTCGGACAGGGGGGGTCACAGATGCGCAGTATTTT. The encoded protein is CSVLRTGGVTDAQYF.

Only a few counts were recorded for this clonotype. CDR3 protein: CASSYSGILGDNSPLHF. CDR3 coding DNA: TGTGCCAGCAGTTACTCCGGGATATTGGGGGATAATTCACCCCTCCACTTT. The genes are TRBV6-5 and TRBJ1-6, with D tentatively TRBD1 (5 bases). Germline V gene sequence: CDR1 MNHEY, CDR2 SVGAGI. The CDR3 is made up of 17 amino acids. The ends were cut back, 0 bases at V and 5 bases at J, with 14 bases in the middle.

This clonotype was seen only once. V usage is TRBV12-3 or TRBV12-4 and J usage is TRBJ2-1; tentatively, D is TRBD2 (7 bases). The CDR3 consists of 14 residues. Trimming removed 8 bases from V and 2 bases from J, with 13 bases in between. The CDR3 reads CASLRGRAYNEQFF. The CDR3, as DNA: TGTGCCAGCCTTAGGGGGAGGGCCTACAATGAGCAGTTCTTC.

This clonotype was recorded a few times. The junction departs from the called germline gene at one end, perhaps through a read error. V is TRBV20-1 and J is TRBJ2-4; 9 nucleotides agree with TRBD1. This CDR3 comprises 14 residues. CDR1 is DFQATT, CDR2 SNEGSKA, per germline (reference sequence). The CDR3 here is CSASRGQGKNIRYF. The CDR3 DNA reads TGCAGTGCTAGCCGGGGACAGGGAAAAAACATTCGGTACTTC.

The V call is TRBV6-2 or TRBV6-3, the J call TRBJ2-3; 8 bases map to TRBD1. Germline-derived CDR1 and CDR2 are MNHEY and SVGEGT. The V gene end was trimmed by 0 bases and the J gene end by 6 bases; junction bases not matched to a gene: 8. CDR3 size: 16 residues. In nucleotides, the CDR3 is TGTGCCAGCAGTTACTCTCAGGGGGCGCCCCCGGATACGCAGTATTTT. It encodes CASSYSQGAPPDTQYF.

This clonotype has only a few counts. V gene TRBV7-8 combines with J gene TRBJ2-1; D unclear. The CDR3 is 12 amino acids. Germline CDR1 is SGHVS and CDR2 is FQNEAQ. Trimming pared 5 bases from V and 10 bases from J, leaving 12 bases between. The chain's CDR3 is CASSIRASEQFF. Written as DNA, the CDR3 is TGTGCCAGCAGCATCCGGGCCTCGGAGCAGTTCTTC.

This clonotype was counted a few times. The V call is TRBV29-1, the J call TRBJ1-1; D remains ambiguous. The CDR3 is made up of 12 amino acids. With 4 bases removed from V and 0 bases from J, the gap between germline ends came to 6 bases. From germline, CDR1 is SQVTM and CDR2 ANQGSEA. CDR3 sequence reads: CSVAGLNTEAFF. In DNA, the CDR3 is TGCAGCGTTGCCGGATTGAACACTGAAGCTTTCTTT.

This clonotype was observed many times. V and J are TRBV3-1 and TRBJ2-5, with a weak D call TRBD1 (5 bases). With the DNA end fitting TRBJ2-7 better, the J assignment may be wrong. In germline, CDR1 is LGHDT, CDR2 YNNKEL (reference sequence). This CDR3 comprises 14 residues. This CDR3 reads CASKGSGPPYEQYF. The DNA for the CDR3 is TGTGCCAGCAAGGGGTCAGGGCCACCCTACGAGCAGTACTTC.

J is TRBJ1-1 and V is TRBV14, with no clear D. CDR3 length equals 16 residues. The germline gives CDR1 SGHDN, CDR2 FVKESK. Trimming pared 0 bases from V and 3 bases from J, leaving 14 bases between. Here the CDR3 DNA reads TGTGCCAGCAGCCAAGATAGGCGGAGTACGGACACTGAAGCTTTCTTT. Translation: CASSQDRRSTDTEAFF. The full variable domain, completed using reference TRBV14 and TRBJ1-1, is EAGVTQFPSHSVIEKGQTVTLRCDPISGHDNLYWYRRVMGKEIKFLLHFVKESKQDESGMPNNRFLAERTGGTYSTLKVQPAELEDSGVYFCASSQDRRSTDTEAFFGQGTRLTVV.

The chain is built from TRBV6-2 or TRBV6-3 and TRBJ2-3; 7 positions agree with TRBD2. Germline V gene data show CDR1 as MNHEY and CDR2 as SVGEGT. J lost 2 bases, V lost 7 bases, and 15 bases had no gene match. This CDR3 has 17 amino acids. The DNA of the CDR3 is TGTGCCAGCACCATGGGGCCCCCGGCGGGAGTCACAGATACGCAGTATTTT. This codes for CASTMGPPAGVTDTQYF.

The chain uses TRBV11-2 and TRBJ1-1; D unresolved. Trimming removed 5 bases at V and 10 bases at J, with 14 bases between. The CDR3 length is 12 residues. Germline loops: CDR1 SGHAT, CDR2 FQNNGV. CDR3 loop: CASSDTAGVAFF. CDR3 sequence (DNA): TGTGCCAGCAGCGACACGGCTGGGGTAGCTTTCTTT.